This T cell receptor (beta chain) was recovered during a study of cytomegalovirus exposure and HLA in healthy donors. V lost 3 bases to trimming and J lost 0 bases; unmatched junction nucleotides: 5. The germline gives CDR1 MNHEY, CDR2 SMNVEV (reference sequence). The length of the CDR3 is 17 residues. Study-level findings and limits: The authors later linked a missense DCLRE1C variant to TCR beta V- and J-gene trimming.

A multiplex PCR was run with 60 Vbeta primers and 13 Jbeta primers. Repertoires were generated with immunoSEQ multiplex PCR, while TCRdb's copy carries only in-frame clones and drops some. The repertoire has a few hundred thousand clones, 80% to 95% of them found once; the top ten carry roughly 1.6%. Details on this clone: Its specificity is not known.

Specimen: PBMCs. This clonotype was sampled from a girl aged 2-15 years in good health and CMV-seronegative. The chain uses TRBV27 and TRBJ2-3; 11 positions match TRBD2. The chain's CDR3 is CASSLPASGGSTDTQYF. CDR3 nucleotides: TGTGCCAGCAGTTTGCCCGCTAGCGGGGGGAGCACAGATACGCAGTATTTT.